A selection of T cell receptor beta chains follows, all from one sample in a study of cytomegalovirus exposure and HLA in healthy donors. Repertoires were generated with immunoSEQ multiplex PCR, while TCRdb's copy carries only in-frame clones and drops some. This table lists 90,000 to 100,000 clones. Sequenced input: PBMCs. These receptors originate from a woman in her twenties or thirties in good health and CMV-seronegative. Each CDR3 is given with its conserved first and last residue. The D gene is left open where the match is weak.

cdr3_length: 16; d_call: .; j_call: TRBJ2-3; v_call: TRBV5-6; cdr3_aa: CASRGGANLGTDTQYF; cdr3_nt: TGTGCCAGCAGGGGCGGGGCCAATTTGGGCACAGATACGCAGTATTTT
cdr3_length: 15; d_call: .; j_call: TRBJ1-2; v_call: TRBV7-9; cdr3_aa: CASSSGEGTGYGYTF; cdr3_nt: TGTGCCAGCAGCTCAGGGGAGGGAACAGGCTATGGCTACACCTTC
cdr3_length: 13; d_call: .; j_call: TRBJ2-5; v_call: TRBV2; cdr3_aa: CASSGQYQETQYF; cdr3_nt: TGTGCCAGCAGTGGGCAGTACCAAGAGACCCAGTACTTC
cdr3_length: 18; d_call: .; j_call: TRBJ2-3; v_call: TRBV7-6; cdr3_aa: CASKRSAGRLKLTDTQYF; cdr3_nt: TGTGCCAGCAAACGTTCGGCGGGCCGGCTCAAACTCACAGATACGCAGTATTTT
cdr3_length: 14; d_call: TRBD2; j_call: TRBJ2-7; v_call: TRBV5-1; cdr3_aa: CASSFREGTYEQYF; cdr3_nt: TGCGCCAGCAGCTTCCGGGAGGGCACCTACGAGCAGTACTTC
cdr3_length: 14; d_call: TRBD1; j_call: TRBJ2-5; v_call: TRBV30; cdr3_aa: CAWKQDRAQETQYF; cdr3_nt: TGTGCCTGGAAACAGGACAGGGCACAAGAGACCCAGTACTTC
cdr3_length: 15; d_call: .; j_call: TRBJ2-2; v_call: TRBV7-2; cdr3_aa: CASSTSGVRTGELFF; cdr3_nt: TGTGCCAGCAGTACCTCAGGGGTCCGCACCGGGGAGCTGTTTTTT
cdr3_length: 14; d_call: .; j_call: TRBJ1-6; v_call: TRBV6-6; cdr3_aa: CASSSNDRYSPLHF; cdr3_nt: TGTGCCAGCAGTTCGAACGACAGATATTCACCCCTCCACTTT
cdr3_length: 15; d_call: TRBD1; j_call: TRBJ2-7; v_call: TRBV5-6; cdr3_aa: CASSLEGTGAYEQYF; cdr3_nt: TGTGCCAGCAGCTTGGAGGGGACAGGGGCCTACGAGCAGTACTTC
cdr3_length: 12; d_call: .; j_call: TRBJ2-3; v_call: TRBV7-2; cdr3_aa: CASSPYTDTQYF; cdr3_nt: TGTGCCAGCAGCCCGTACACAGATACGCAGTATTTT
cdr3_length: 14; d_call: .; j_call: TRBJ2-1; v_call: TRBV28; cdr3_aa: CATSRAGNIDEQFF; cdr3_nt: TGTGCCACCTCTAGGGCAGGGAATATCGATGAGCAGTTCTTC
cdr3_length: 17; d_call: .; j_call: TRBJ2-1; v_call: TRBV4-1; cdr3_aa: CASSRGGATLSYNEQFF; cdr3_nt: TGCGCCAGCAGCCGGGGGGGCGCAACCCTCTCCTACAATGAGCAGTTCTTC
cdr3_length: 14; d_call: .; j_call: TRBJ2-7; v_call: TRBV10-3; cdr3_aa: CAISESGGGYEQYF; cdr3_nt: TGTGCCATCAGTGAGTCAGGGGGGGGCTACGAGCAGTACTTC
cdr3_length: 16; d_call: TRBD2; j_call: TRBJ2-5; v_call: TRBV5-6; cdr3_aa: CASSSRLAGGKETQYF; cdr3_nt: TGTGCCAGCAGCTCCAGACTAGCGGGAGGGAAAGAGACCCAGTACTTC
cdr3_length: 17; d_call: TRBD2; j_call: TRBJ2-1; v_call: TRBV7-9; cdr3_aa: CASSQRGGRASYNEQFF; cdr3_nt: TGTGCCAGCAGCCAAAGGGGCGGGAGGGCATCCTACAATGAGCAGTTCTTC
cdr3_length: 15; d_call: .; j_call: TRBJ2-2; v_call: TRBV7-6; cdr3_aa: CASSLAMARTGELFF; cdr3_nt: TGTGCCAGCAGCTTAGCGATGGCCAGAACCGGGGAGCTGTTTTTT
cdr3_length: 15; d_call: .; j_call: TRBJ2-6; v_call: TRBV19; cdr3_aa: CASMGGASGANVLTF; cdr3_nt: TGTGCCAGTATGGGTGGAGCCTCTGGGGCCAACGTCCTGACTTTC
cdr3_length: 15; d_call: .; j_call: TRBJ2-1; v_call: TRBV6-4; cdr3_aa: CASSDSGSSYNEQFF; cdr3_nt: TGTGCCAGCAGTGACTCGGGGAGCTCCTACAATGAGCAGTTCTTC
cdr3_length: 15; d_call: TRBD1; j_call: TRBJ2-1; v_call: TRBV27; cdr3_aa: CASRPLGQGYNEQFF; cdr3_nt: TGTGCCAGCAGGCCCTTAGGACAGGGGTACAATGAGCAGTTCTTC
cdr3_length: 13; d_call: .; j_call: TRBJ2-1; v_call: TRBV7-3; cdr3_aa: CASSLIPSDEQFF; cdr3_nt: TGTGCCAGCAGCTTAATCCCCAGCGATGAGCAGTTCTTC
cdr3_length: 14; d_call: .; j_call: TRBJ1-2; v_call: TRBV10-3; cdr3_aa: CAISTPVRPEDYTF; cdr3_nt: TGTGCCATCAGTACACCCGTCAGACCGGAGGACTACACCTTC
cdr3_length: 13; d_call: TRBD1; j_call: TRBJ1-6; v_call: TRBV5-6; cdr3_aa: CASSWTGNSPLHF; cdr3_nt: TGTGCCAGCAGCTGGACAGGGAATTCACCCCTCCACTTT
cdr3_length: 13; d_call: .; j_call: TRBJ2-7; v_call: TRBV6-6; cdr3_aa: CASSSHRVLEQYF; cdr3_nt: TGTGCCAGCAGCAGTCACCGGGTCCTCGAGCAGTACTTC
cdr3_length: 15; d_call: TRBD2; j_call: TRBJ2-7; v_call: TRBV7-6; cdr3_aa: CASSLVSGGAYEQYF; cdr3_nt: TGTGCCAGCAGCTTAGTAAGCGGGGGGGCCTACGAGCAGTACTTC
cdr3_length: 12; d_call: .; j_call: TRBJ1-4; v_call: TRBV13; cdr3_aa: CASSSYRSRLFF; cdr3_nt: TGTGCCAGCAGCTCATACAGGTCTAGGCTGTTTTTT
cdr3_length: 15; d_call: TRBD1; j_call: TRBJ1-2; v_call: TRBV7-9; cdr3_aa: CASSLRQGEAGGYTF; cdr3_nt: TGTGCCAGCAGCTTGAGACAGGGGGAGGCTGGGGGCTACACCTTC
cdr3_length: 13; d_call: .; j_call: TRBJ2-6; v_call: TRBV5-1; cdr3_aa: CASSVAGANVLTF; cdr3_nt: TGCGCCAGCAGCGTGGCAGGGGCCAACGTCCTGACTTTC
cdr3_length: 15; d_call: TRBD1; j_call: TRBJ2-5; v_call: TRBV5-1; cdr3_aa: CASSPRDSSRETQYF; cdr3_nt: TGCGCCAGCAGCCCAAGGGACAGCAGTCGCGAGACCCAGTACTTC
cdr3_length: 15; d_call: TRBD1; j_call: TRBJ1-5; v_call: TRBV10-3; cdr3_aa: CAISESGTANQPQHF; cdr3_nt: TGTGCCATCAGTGAGTCTGGGACAGCTAATCAGCCCCAGCATTTT
cdr3_length: 15; d_call: .; j_call: TRBJ2-5; v_call: TRBV7-8; cdr3_aa: CASSPYTGLQETQYF; cdr3_nt: TGTGCCAGCAGCCCCTACACAGGGCTCCAAGAGACCCAGTACTTC
cdr3_length: 14; d_call: .; j_call: TRBJ2-3; v_call: TRBV19; cdr3_aa: CASRWRDGMDTQYF; cdr3_nt: TGTGCCAGTAGGTGGAGGGACGGGATGGATACGCAGTATTTT
cdr3_length: 15; d_call: .; j_call: TRBJ1-1; v_call: TRBV5-6; cdr3_aa: CASSLDRRTDTEAFF; cdr3_nt: TGTGCCAGCAGCTTGGACCGGCGCACAGACACTGAAGCTTTCTTT
cdr3_length: 15; d_call: .; j_call: TRBJ1-1; v_call: TRBV11-3; cdr3_aa: CASSLSGGADTEAFF; cdr3_nt: TGTGCCAGCAGCTTATCTGGGGGGGCGGACACTGAAGCTTTCTTT
cdr3_length: 13; d_call: .; j_call: TRBJ2-7; v_call: TRBV7-2; cdr3_aa: CASSLLTSYVQYF; cdr3_nt: TGTGCCAGCAGCTTACTCACTAGCTACGTGCAGTACTTC
cdr3_length: 15; d_call: .; j_call: TRBJ1-6; v_call: TRBV28; cdr3_aa: CASSLGRSQIRPLHF; cdr3_nt: TGTGCCAGCAGTTTAGGGAGATCCCAAATTAGACCCCTCCACTTT
cdr3_length: 16; d_call: TRBD1; j_call: TRBJ1-5; v_call: TRBV28; cdr3_aa: CASSLPRDSGGQPQHF; cdr3_nt: TGTGCCAGCAGTTTACCTCGGGACAGCGGGGGTCAGCCCCAGCATTTT
cdr3_length: 17; d_call: TRBD2; j_call: TRBJ2-7; v_call: TRBV5-1; cdr3_aa: CASSLVTSGKVVYEQYF; cdr3_nt: TGCGCCAGCAGCTTGGTGACTAGCGGGAAGGTTGTCTACGAGCAGTACTTC
cdr3_length: 18; d_call: .; j_call: TRBJ1-2; v_call: TRBV5-5; cdr3_aa: CASSLNPGTRRLNYGYTF; cdr3_nt: TGTGCCAGCAGCCTGAACCCAGGGACACGGAGACTCAACTATGGCTACACCTTC
cdr3_length: 12; d_call: TRBD1; j_call: TRBJ1-1; v_call: TRBV29-1; cdr3_aa: CSAGGWGTEAFF; cdr3_nt: TGCAGCGCAGGGGGCTGGGGCACTGAAGCTTTCTTT
cdr3_length: 16; d_call: TRBD1; j_call: TRBJ1-5; v_call: TRBV6-5; cdr3_aa: CASSYLPGQAWQPQHF; cdr3_nt: TGTGCCAGCAGTTACTTGCCGGGACAGGCATGGCAGCCCCAGCATTTT
cdr3_length: 14; d_call: .; j_call: TRBJ2-4; v_call: TRBV28; cdr3_aa: CASSLTGRGNIQYF; cdr3_nt: TGTGCCAGCAGTTTGACAGGGCGGGGAAACATTCAGTACTTC
cdr3_length: 15; d_call: .; j_call: TRBJ2-7; v_call: TRBV6-5; cdr3_aa: CASSYSAGEPYEQYF; cdr3_nt: TGTGCCAGCAGTTACTCGGCAGGGGAACCCTACGAGCAGTACTTC
cdr3_length: 13; d_call: TRBD2; j_call: TRBJ2-3; v_call: TRBV7-3; cdr3_aa: CASSLTTGGTQYF; cdr3_nt: TGTGCCAGCAGCTTAACGACGGGAGGGACGCAGTATTTT
cdr3_length: 15; d_call: TRBD1; j_call: TRBJ1-4; v_call: TRBV11-2; cdr3_aa: CASSANTGVSEKLFF; cdr3_nt: TGTGCCAGCAGCGCCAACACAGGGGTTAGCGAAAAACTGTTTTTT
cdr3_length: 16; d_call: TRBD1; j_call: TRBJ1-2; v_call: TRBV7-9; cdr3_aa: CASSPPGQGASYGYTF; cdr3_nt: TGTGCCAGCAGCCCTCCGGGACAGGGGGCAAGCTATGGCTACACCTTC
cdr3_length: 14; d_call: TRBD1; j_call: TRBJ1-5; v_call: TRBV28; cdr3_aa: CASSLTGGLQPQHF; cdr3_nt: TGTGCCAGCAGTCTGACAGGGGGTCTTCAGCCCCAGCATTTT
cdr3_length: 13; d_call: .; j_call: TRBJ1-2; v_call: TRBV16; cdr3_aa: CASSQSNGYGYTF; cdr3_nt: TGTGCCAGCAGCCAATCCAACGGGTATGGCTACACCTTC
cdr3_length: 15; d_call: TRBD2; j_call: TRBJ2-1; v_call: TRBV27; cdr3_aa: CASSSLAGRNNEQFF; cdr3_nt: TGTGCCAGCAGTTCACTAGCGGGGAGAAACAATGAGCAGTTCTTC